The rows below give T cell receptor beta chains drawn from one sample of a study of T cell responses to AZD1222 COVID-19 vaccine. The method was immunoSEQ multiplex PCR; TCRdb's version includes in-frame clones alone and lacks a portion of them. The sample includes about 130,000 clones, about 93% of them seen just once. The sample consisted of peripheral blood, taken on day 0 of AZD1222 vaccination. Receptors were obtained from an adult in good health. Each CDR3 is given with its conserved first and last residue. D genes are given only for firm matches. Some rows have no size entry. The others give once, few or many, or a class for an expanded clone.

D: NA
size: NA
V: TRBV5-1
J: TRBJ1-1
CDR3: CASSLSAGTTEAFF
DNA: TGCGCCAGCAGCTTGTCGGCGGGGACCACTGAAGCTTTCTTT

D: NA
size: NA
V: TRBV24-1
J: TRBJ2-2
CDR3: CATSEVLLRRMDTGELFF
DNA: TGTGCCACCAGTGAAGTACTTTTGCGGAGGATGGACACCGGGGAGCTGTTTTTT

D: NA
size: once
V: TRBV27
J: TRBJ1-2
CDR3: CASSFSGRPGYTF
DNA: TGTGCCAGCAGTTTTTCAGGGCGCCCGGGCTACACCTTC

D: TRBD1
size: NA
V: TRBV6-1
J: TRBJ1-5
CDR3: CASSDRDRGIISQPQHF
DNA: TGTGCCAGCAGTGACCGGGACAGGGGGATAATCAGTCAGCCCCAGCATTTT

D: TRBD1
size: NA
V: TRBV7-8
J: TRBJ1-5
CDR3: CASSSRQGRGQPQHF
DNA: TGTGCCAGCAGCTCGCGACAGGGCCGGGGTCAGCCCCAGCATTTT

D: NA
size: NA
V: TRBV10-3
J: TRBJ1-2
CDR3: CAPRAGVDGYTF
DNA: TGTGCCCCCAGGGCAGGCGTGGATGGCTACACCTTC

D: NA
size: NA
V: TRBV10-1
J: TRBJ2-7
CDR3: CASRTQFPYEQYF
DNA: TGCGCCAGCAGGACACAATTCCCCTACGAGCAGTACTTC

D: TRBD1
size: NA
V: TRBV5-8
J: TRBJ1-1
CDR3: CASSSGRDSRSEAFF
DNA: TGTGCCAGCAGCTCCGGACGGGACAGCCGTTCTGAAGCTTTCTTT

D: NA
size: NA
V: TRBV4-2
J: TRBJ2-1
CDR3: CASTRGQDSPYNEQFF
DNA: TGTGCCAGCACCCGGGGCCAGGACAGCCCCTACAATGAGCAGTTCTTC

D: NA
size: NA
V: TRBV5-8
J: TRBJ1-2
CDR3: CASSLAQFSLGYTF
DNA: TGTGCCAGCAGCTTGGCTCAGTTTTCCCTCGGCTACACCTTC

D: TRBD1
size: few
V: TRBV3-1/TRBV3-2
J: TRBJ2-1
CDR3: CASSPTDRGDYSEQFF
DNA: TGTGCCAGCAGCCCGACGGACAGGGGCGATTACAGTGAGCAGTTCTTC

D: NA
size: NA
V: TRBV19
J: TRBJ1-6
CDR3: CASRWGLRNSPLHF
DNA: TGTGCCAGTAGATGGGGGTTGAGAAATTCACCCCTCCACTTT

D: TRBD1
size: NA
V: TRBV7-2
J: TRBJ1-2
CDR3: CASSHGDRDYGYTF
DNA: TGTGCCAGCAGCCACGGGGACAGAGACTATGGCTACACCTTC

D: NA
size: NA
V: TRBV19
J: TRBJ2-7
CDR3: CASSQSYEQYF
DNA: TGTGCCAGTTCCCAGAGCTACGAGCAGTACTTC

D: NA
size: NA
V: TRBV4-1
J: TRBJ1-6
CDR3: CASSQSPHNSPLHF
DNA: TGCGCCAGCAGCCAAAGTCCACATAATTCACCCCTCCACTTT

D: TRBD1
size: NA
V: TRBV19
J: TRBJ1-5
CDR3: CASSGTGIQPQHF
DNA: TGTGCCAGTAGTGGGACAGGGATTCAGCCCCAGCATTTT

D: NA
size: NA
V: TRBV30
J: TRBJ1-2
CDR3: CAWSVRIRTDGYTF
DNA: TGTGCCTGGAGTGTACGTATCAGGACGGATGGCTACACCTTC

D: NA
size: once
V: TRBV6-2/TRBV6-3
J: TRBJ1-1
CDR3: CASSYSTGNTEAFF
DNA: TGTGCCAGCAGTTACTCGACAGGGAACACTGAAGCTTTCTTT

D: NA
size: NA
V: TRBV4-2
J: TRBJ2-4
CDR3: CASSQETGFLENIQYF
DNA: TGTGCCAGCAGCCAGGAAACAGGGTTTTTGGAAAACATTCAGTACTTC

D: NA
size: once
V: TRBV12-3/TRBV12-4
J: TRBJ1-2
CDR3: CASTTRAGDSRTF
DNA: TGTGCCAGCACTACCCGGGCGGGGGACTCTAGGACCTTC

D: NA
size: NA
V: TRBV11-3
J: TRBJ1-2
CDR3: CASSPGAWVYGYTF
DNA: TGTGCCAGCAGCCCGGGGGCCTGGGTCTATGGCTACACCTTC

D: NA
size: once
V: TRBV4-2
J: TRBJ2-7
CDR3: CASSQDGVVYEQYF
DNA: TGTGCCAGCAGCCAAGATGGGGTCGTCTACGAGCAGTACTTC

D: TRBD1
size: NA
V: TRBV10-3
J: TRBJ1-6
CDR3: CATTGGSYNSPLHF
DNA: TGTGCCACGACAGGGGGATCCTATAATTCACCCCTCCACTTT

D: NA
size: NA
V: TRBV11-2
J: TRBJ2-1
CDR3: CASSLNEQFF
DNA: TGTGCCAGCAGCCTCAATGAGCAGTTCTTC

D: TRBD2
size: NA
V: TRBV13
J: TRBJ2-2
CDR3: CASTDIGASGGTGELFF
DNA: TGTGCCAGCACCGACATCGGGGCCAGCGGGGGAACCGGGGAGCTGTTTTTT

D: NA
size: NA
V: TRBV5-5
J: TRBJ1-2
CDR3: CASRHTVVGGSEGYGYTF
DNA: TGTGCCAGCAGACATACCGTGGTCGGGGGGAGCGAGGGCTATGGCTACACCTTC

D: TRBD1
size: NA
V: TRBV19
J: TRBJ1-6
CDR3: CASSIGQGQGNSPLHF
DNA: TGTGCCAGTAGTATCGGGCAGGGACAGGGCAATTCACCCCTCCACTTT

D: NA
size: NA
V: TRBV27
J: TRBJ1-1
CDR3: CASSLRGNTEAFF
DNA: TGTGCCAGCAGTTTAAGGGGTAACACTGAAGCTTTCTTT

D: NA
size: NA
V: TRBV5-1
J: TRBJ1-1
CDR3: CASSLVAQTLNTEAFF
DNA: TGCGCCAGCAGCTTGGTCGCTCAGACACTGAACACTGAAGCTTTCTTT

D: NA
size: NA
V: TRBV6-5
J: TRBJ1-1
CDR3: CASRKGTVNTEAFF
DNA: TGTGCCAGCAGGAAAGGGACGGTGAACACTGAAGCTTTCTTT

D: NA
size: NA
V: TRBV7-6
J: TRBJ1-5
CDR3: CASSLTGGEQPQHF
DNA: TGTGCCAGCAGCTTAACGGGGGGTGAACAGCCCCAGCATTTT

D: TRBD1
size: NA
V: TRBV7-3
J: TRBJ2-5
CDR3: CASSPPDREETQYF
DNA: TGTGCCAGCAGCCCCCCGGACAGGGAAGAGACCCAGTACTTC

D: TRBD1
size: NA
V: TRBV5-6
J: TRBJ1-2
CDR3: CASSLWGTGNGYTF
DNA: TGTGCCAGCAGCTTGTGGGGGACAGGCAATGGCTACACCTTC

D: NA
size: NA
V: TRBV29-1
J: TRBJ1-1
CDR3: CSAQNSRGAVAFF
DNA: TGCAGCGCCCAAAACTCCCGTGGGGCCGTGGCTTTCTTT

D: NA
size: NA
V: TRBV18
J: TRBJ2-3
CDR3: CASTSQTFTDTQYF
DNA: TGTGCCAGCACCTCTCAGACTTTCACAGATACGCAGTATTTT

D: NA
size: NA
V: TRBV12-5
J: TRBJ1-4
CDR3: CASGAGEGDEKLFF
DNA: TGTGCTAGTGGCGCAGGGGAAGGAGACGAAAAACTGTTTTTT

D: NA
size: NA
V: TRBV7-3
J: TRBJ2-5
CDR3: CASSPRGGWETQYF
DNA: TGTGCCAGCAGCCCCAGGGGGGGGTGGGAGACCCAGTACTTC

D: NA
size: NA
V: TRBV19
J: TRBJ1-2
CDR3: CASSAGLGSYGYTF
DNA: TGTGCCAGTAGTGCCGGATTAGGCAGCTATGGCTACACCTTC

D: TRBD1
size: NA
V: TRBV19
J: TRBJ1-2
CDR3: CASSPDGTGGDYTF
DNA: TGTGCCAGTAGCCCTGACGGGACAGGGGGCGACTACACCTTC

D: NA
size: NA
V: TRBV5-1
J: TRBJ2-1
CDR3: CASSLYALSSYNEQFF
DNA: TGCGCCAGCAGCTTGTACGCGTTGAGCTCCTACAATGAGCAGTTCTTC

D: NA
size: NA
V: TRBV10-3
J: TRBJ1-1
CDR3: CAINREEDTEAFF
DNA: TGTGCCATCAATCGAGAAGAGGACACTGAAGCTTTCTTT

D: NA
size: NA
V: TRBV7-2
J: TRBJ1-4
CDR3: CASSFSSGRGEKLFF
DNA: TGTGCCAGCAGCTTCAGTTCCGGGAGGGGTGAAAAACTGTTTTTT

D: NA
size: NA
V: TRBV12-3/TRBV12-4
J: TRBJ1-2
CDR3: CASSLAADYGYTF
DNA: TGTGCCAGCAGTTTAGCGGCAGACTATGGCTACACCTTC

D: TRBD1
size: NA
V: TRBV18
J: TRBJ1-1
CDR3: CASSPRDRVATEAFF
DNA: TGTGCCAGCTCACCAAGGGACAGGGTAGCCACTGAAGCTTTCTTT

D: TRBD1
size: NA
V: TRBV19
J: TRBJ1-5
CDR3: CASSIYAGGGNQPQHF
DNA: TGTGCCAGTAGTATATATGCAGGGGGCGGCAATCAGCCCCAGCATTTT

D: TRBD1
size: NA
V: TRBV5-1
J: TRBJ1-1
CDR3: CASSPSTGPNTEAFF
DNA: TGCGCCAGCAGCCCCTCGACAGGGCCGAACACTGAAGCTTTCTTT

D: NA
size: once
V: TRBV9
J: TRBJ1-6
CDR3: CASSVAGVNSPLHF
DNA: TGTGCCAGCAGCGTAGCAGGGGTTAATTCACCCCTCCACTTT

D: NA
size: NA
V: TRBV5-8
J: TRBJ2-2
CDR3: CASSFSTGGLNTGELFF
DNA: TGTGCCAGCAGCTTTTCAACGGGGGGCCTGAACACCGGGGAGCTGTTTTTT

D: TRBD1
size: NA
V: TRBV27
J: TRBJ1-1
CDR3: CASSGQGAGTEAFF
DNA: TGTGCCAGCAGCGGTCAGGGGGCAGGGACTGAAGCTTTCTTT

D: NA
size: NA
V: TRBV13
J: TRBJ1-2
CDR3: CASSLGQSDGDGYTF
DNA: TGTGCCAGCAGCTTAGGGCAAAGTGATGGAGATGGCTACACCTTC

D: NA
size: NA
V: TRBV3-1/TRBV3-2
J: TRBJ1-5
CDR3: CASSQAYGEGVNQPQHF
DNA: TGTGCCAGCAGCCAAGCGTATGGAGAGGGGGTTAACCAGCCCCAGCATTTT

D: NA
size: NA
V: TRBV2
J: TRBJ2-5
CDR3: CASSRETQYF
DNA: TGTGCCAGCAGTCGTGAGACCCAGTACTTC

D: NA
size: NA
V: TRBV20-1
J: TRBJ2-3
CDR3: CSASPAGPVDTQYF
DNA: TGCAGTGCTAGTCCGGCGGGACCAGTGGATACGCAGTATTTT

D: NA
size: NA
V: TRBV7-3
J: TRBJ2-7
CDR3: CASADGPRLFF
DNA: TGTGCCAGCGCTGACGGCCCACGCCTCTTCTTC

D: TRBD2
size: NA
V: TRBV13
J: TRBJ2-1
CDR3: CASSGPSGGEQFF
DNA: TGTGCCAGCAGCGGTCCGAGCGGGGGTGAGCAGTTCTTC

D: NA
size: NA
V: TRBV27
J: TRBJ1-1
CDR3: CASSFSEGLGTEAFF
DNA: TGTGCCAGCAGTTTTTCAGAGGGGCTGGGCACTGAAGCTTTCTTT

D: NA
size: NA
V: TRBV30
J: TRBJ1-4
CDR3: CAWRRQAYNEKLFF
DNA: TGTGCCTGGAGACGACAGGCCTATAATGAAAAACTGTTTTTT

D: NA
size: NA
V: TRBV4-1
J: TRBJ1-2
CDR3: CASSPHPWWAHYGYTF
DNA: TGCGCCAGCAGCCCCCACCCTTGGTGGGCCCACTATGGCTACACCTTC

D: TRBD1
size: few
V: TRBV30
J: TRBJ1-6
CDR3: CAWMPGQRSSYNSPLHF
DNA: TGTGCCTGGATGCCGGGACAGCGGAGCTCCTATAATTCACCCCTCCACTTT